These 21 T cell receptor beta chains were sequenced from one sample in a study of blood T cell repertoires in COVID-19 (dated by TCRdb to 2020 to 2021). Library generation was performed with the immunoSEQ multiplex PCR assay. TCRdb carries this immuneACCESS record with in-frame sequences only. Its versions omit some clonotypes, under half of them owing to an unresolved V gene in the studies checked, with the rest unexplained. Across this sample there are under 300,000 clones, with around four fifths seen only once. Clones ranked in the top ten supply about 2% of the sample. Sequencing used peripheral blood. These receptors came from a man younger than 45 who had recovered from COVID-19.

The chain recombines TRBV2 with TRBJ1-4; 11 bases agree with TRBD1. CDR1 SNHLY and CDR2 FYNNEI come from the germline V gene. Trimming removed 6 bases from V and 2 bases from J; junction bases left unmatched: 5. This CDR3 has 16 residues. This chain's CDR3 is CASRPGQGGTNEKLFF. CDR3 sequence (DNA): TGTGCCAGCAGACCGGGACAGGGGGGGACTAATGAAAAACTGTTTTTT.

This chain joins TRBV5-4 and TRBJ2-1, with 11 bases fitting TRBD2. Trimming took 4 bases from V and 4 from J; bases not matched to a gene: 4. Germline CDR1 is SGHNT and CDR2 is YYREEE (reference sequence). The CDR3 runs to 15 residues. CDR3 DNA: TGTGCCAGCAGCCCGGGACTAGCGGCTTACAATGAGCAGTTCTTC. Its translation is CASSPGLAAYNEQFF.

The CDR3 bases are TGTGCCAGCAGCTTGGTAGCGGGGGGCAGGGATACGCAGTATTTT. Translation: CASSLVAGGRDTQYF. This chain joins TRBV6-5 and TRBJ2-3; TRBD2 matches 10 bases. Germline CDR1 reads MNHEY; CDR2 reads SVGAGI. V was clipped by 6 bases and J by 6 bases; unmatched bases: 9. This CDR3 has 15 residues.

The rearrangement joins TRBV7-3 to TRBJ2-2, with a weak D call TRBD1 (6 bases). The CDR3 is made up of 16 amino acids. V was clipped by 5 bases and J by 0 bases, with 13 bases between them. Germline V gives CDR1 SGHTA, CDR2 FQGTGA. CDR3 sequence: CASSPRQDPNTGELFF. CDR3 bases: TGTGCCAGCAGCCCCCGACAGGATCCGAACACCGGGGAGCTGTTTTTT.

This sequence joins TRBV25-1 and TRBJ1-4; possible D gene TRBD1, 6 bases. The CDR3 totals 17 residues. The germline V and J ends were trimmed by 3 bases and 2 bases, with 16 bases remaining between them. Germline lookup yields CDR1 MGHDK and CDR2 SYGVNS. CDR3 sequence: CASSDRGAHVTNEKLFF. In DNA form, the CDR3 reads TGTGCCAGCAGTGATCGGGGGGCACACGTTACTAATGAAAAACTGTTTTTT.

This chain joins TRBV18 and TRBJ1-2; D uncertain. Germline CDR1 and CDR2: KGHSH and LQKENI. V was pared by 4 bases and J by 8 bases, with 14 bases between. The CDR3 length is 13 residues. In DNA, the CDR3 is TGTGCCAGCTCACGCCGACTGGAGCGAGGCTACACCTTC. Amino acid sequence: CASSRRLERGYTF.

The chain joins TRBV28 to TRBJ2-5; 9 bases map to TRBD2. Unmatched junction bases numbered 15, after V lost 3 bases and J lost 7 bases. From germline, CDR1 is MDHEN and CDR2 SYDVKM. The CDR3 sequence is 17 residues long. CDR3 DNA: TGTGCCAGCAGTTTTCATAGGGGAAAGCGGGGGGTTTGGACCCAGTACTTC. Translation gives CASSFHRGKRGVWTQYF.

The genes are TRBV7-9 and TRBJ2-2; D is unclear. This CDR3 spans 14 amino acids. V lost 11 bases to trimming and J lost 6 bases, with 19 bases between them. Germline CDR1 reads SEHNR; CDR2 reads FQNEAQ (reference sequence). CDR3 DNA sequence: TGTGCCGGTTCAGGTGGTCCACCCCCCGGGGAGCTGTTTTTT. This gives the protein CAGSGGPPPGELFF.

The CDR3 reads CASSPGTAYNEQFF. The CDR3 DNA reads as TGTGCCAGCAGCCCGGGGACAGCTTACAATGAGCAGTTCTTC. The chain has TRBV5-6 and TRBJ2-1; 7 bases fit TRBD1. CDR1 is SGHDT and CDR2 is YYEEEE in the germline V gene. The CDR3 length is 14 residues. V shed 4 bases, J shed 4 bases, and the junction held 5 bases outside the gene matches.

The rearrangement joins TRBV4-2 to TRBJ2-3; possible D gene TRBD2, 6 bases. CDR3 length equals 16 residues. CDR1 is LGHNA, CDR2 YNFKEQ, per germline. V lost 5 bases and J lost 0, with 15 bases in between. In nucleotides, the CDR3 is TGTGCCAGCAGCTCACCCCTAGCGAGGAGCACAGATACGCAGTATTTT. Translation gives CASSSPLARSTDTQYF.

V and J are TRBV19 and TRBJ1-1; 8 nucleotides align to TRBD1. The CDR3 consists of 16 residues. Trimming took 6 bases from V and 6 from J; bases not matched to a gene: 15. The germline V gene has CDR1 LNHDA and CDR2 SQIVND (reference sequence). The CDR3 loop reads CASSHRTTGGIAEAFF. In DNA, the CDR3 is TGTGCCAGTAGCCATCGAACCACAGGGGGTATCGCTGAAGCTTTCTTT.

This clone was seen more than once but under ten times. This chain joins TRBV4-1 and TRBJ1-5; D unclear. Germline V gene data show CDR1 as MGHRA and CDR2 as YSYEKL. The CDR3 spans 16 residues. Trimming stripped 3 bases from V and 2 bases from J, with 14 bases between. CDR3 amino acids: CASSHDGVVGNQPQHF. CDR3 DNA sequence: TGCGCCAGCAGCCATGACGGGGTTGTGGGCAATCAGCCCCAGCATTTT.

The V call is TRBV7-9, the J call TRBJ1-5; 9 bases map to TRBD1. There are 14 residues in the CDR3. Unmatched junction bases numbered 3, after V lost 5 bases and J lost 4 bases. The germline gives CDR1 SEHNR, CDR2 FQNEAQ (reference sequence). CDR3 protein: CASSPGQGNQPQHF. Here the CDR3 DNA reads TGTGCCAGCAGCCCGGGACAGGGAAATCAGCCCCAGCATTTT.

The V gene is TRBV3-1 (or the pseudogene TRBV3-2), the J gene TRBJ1-1; no clear D. This CDR3 is 12 amino acids long. The germline gives CDR1 LGHDT, CDR2 YNNKEL (reference sequence). Trimming removed 5 bases from V and 1 base from J, with 5 bases in between. CDR3 DNA sequence: TGTGCCAGCAGCTTCGGGAACACTGAAGCTTTCTTT. Protein: CASSFGNTEAFF.

The CDR3 protein is CASSLGGGYTDTQYF. DNA for the CDR3: TGTGCCAGCAGCTTAGGGGGCGGATACACAGATACGCAGTATTTT. This chain joins TRBV5-4 and TRBJ2-3; 7 bases are shared with TRBD1. The CDR3 is 15 amino acids. The V gene's germline CDR1 is SGHNT and CDR2 YYREEE (reference sequence). V shed 2 bases and J 2 bases; nucleotides not matched to a gene: 5.

V is TRBV11-2 and J is TRBJ2-2, with 7 positions matching TRBD1. The CDR3 extends over 16 amino acids. The germline CDR1 and CDR2 sequences are SGHAT and FQNNGV. V was clipped by 2 bases and J by 6 bases; unmatched bases: 9. In nucleotides, the CDR3 is TGTGCCAGCAGCTTAAGAGCGGACAGGAGTGCCGGGGAGCTGTTTTTT. Translated: CASSLRADRSAGELFF.

V gene TRBV5-1 combines with J gene TRBJ2-3, with D maybe TRBD1 (6 bases). The CDR3 has 14 residues. CDR1 and CDR2 from the germline V gene are SGHRS and YFSETQ. V was cut by 6 bases and J by 3 bases, with 14 bases left in between. CDR3 nucleotides: TGCGCCAGCATGGGGGCGACGGGAACAGATACGCAGTATTTT. Translated: CASMGATGTDTQYF.

The chain is built from TRBV5-5 and TRBJ1-5, with D unresolved. Germline V CDR1 and CDR2: SGHKS, YYEKEE (reference sequence). Trimming pared 0 bases from V and 7 bases from J, leaving 8 bases between. This CDR3 spans 13 amino acids. For the CDR3, the DNA is TGTGCCAGCAGCTTGGGTGTGCGCCAGCCCCAGCATTTT. This gives the protein CASSLGVRQPQHF. The full variable domain, with the rest looked up from reference TRBV5-5 and TRBJ1-5, is DAGVTQSPTHLIKTRGQQVTLRCSPISGHKSVSWYQQVLGQGPQFIFQYYEKEERGRGNFPDRFSARQFPNYSSELNVNALLLGDSALYLCASSLGVRQPQHFGDGTRLSIL.

The CDR3 DNA sequence: TGCGCCAGCAGTCAAACGGCAGGGTGTCTGAAGACCCAGTACTTC. As protein: CASSQTAGCLKTQYF. The gene calls are TRBV23-1 and TRBJ2-5; D is perhaps TRBD1 (5 bases). TRBV23-1 counts as an open reading frame of uncertain function. The CDR3 extends over 15 amino acids. The V and J ends lost 2 bases and 6 bases respectively, with 16 bases between them.

The chain combines TRBV4-1 with TRBJ2-7; 8 nucleotides match TRBD1. Germline CDR1 MGHRA, CDR2 YSYEKL. V shed 3 bases and J 2 bases; nucleotides not matched to a gene: 6. This CDR3 region has 15 residues. Here the CDR3 DNA reads TGCGCCAGCAGCCACCAGACAGGGGCAGCCTACGAGCAGTACTTC. Its translation is CASSHQTGAAYEQYF.

The rearrangement links TRBV2 to TRBJ2-5, with 7 bases fitting TRBD1. From germline, CDR1 is SNHLY and CDR2 FYNNEI. The V gene end was trimmed by 8 bases and the J gene end by 1 base; junction bases not matched to a gene: 4. The length of the CDR3 is 13 residues. CDR3 loop: CASVGTAQETQYF. The DNA for the CDR3 is TGTGCCAGCGTCGGGACAGCCCAAGAGACCCAGTACTTC.